Reported below is one TCR beta chain. No antigen is known for it. The sample is drawn from a study of cytomegalovirus exposure and HLA in healthy donors. This CDR3 comprises 12 residues. Germline V CDR1 and CDR2: SQVTM, ANQGSEA. Trimming removed 6 bases at V and 4 bases at J, with 12 bases between. PCR used 60 Vbeta primers and 13 Jbeta primers. Clones were read by immunoSEQ multiplex PCR, and TCRdb kept only the in-frame ones, dropping some. Among approximately 190,000 clones listed, 82% were seen once. Study-wide points: Earlier findings revealed that most TCR beta V segments proved productive either about 87% or about 30% of the time. In a later analysis, TCR beta V- and J-gene trimming was associated with a missense DCLRE1C variant. Looking again later, the authors saw that most CMV-associated TCR beta chains seemed HLA-restricted.

Sequencing used PBMCs. This receptor was identified in a boy between 2 and 10 years old in good health and CMV-seronegative. The V gene is TRBV29-1, the J gene TRBJ2-5, with D unresolved. The CDR3 DNA is TGCAGCGTCCCCCGGTCGGGAGAGACCCAGTACTTC. As protein: CSVPRSGETQYF.